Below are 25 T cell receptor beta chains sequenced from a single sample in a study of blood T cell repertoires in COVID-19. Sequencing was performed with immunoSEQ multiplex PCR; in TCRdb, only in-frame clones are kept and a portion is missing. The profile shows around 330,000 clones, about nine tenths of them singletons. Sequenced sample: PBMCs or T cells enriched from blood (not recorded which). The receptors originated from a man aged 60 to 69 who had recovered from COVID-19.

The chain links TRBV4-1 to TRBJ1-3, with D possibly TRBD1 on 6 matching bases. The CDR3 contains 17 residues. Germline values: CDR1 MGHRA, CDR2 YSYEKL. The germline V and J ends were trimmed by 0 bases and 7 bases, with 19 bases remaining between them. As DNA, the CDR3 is TGCGCCAGCAGCCAAGAGGGACGGGGGGGCACCCCCAACACCATATATTTT. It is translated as CASSQEGRGGTPNTIYF.

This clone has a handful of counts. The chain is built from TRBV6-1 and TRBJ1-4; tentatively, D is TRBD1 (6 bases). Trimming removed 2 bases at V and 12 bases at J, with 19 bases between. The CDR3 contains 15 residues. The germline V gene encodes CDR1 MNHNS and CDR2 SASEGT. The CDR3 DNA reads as TGTGCCAGCAGTGAACTGGGGGCCGGGAGGGGGGAACTGTTTTTT. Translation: CASSELGAGRGELFF.

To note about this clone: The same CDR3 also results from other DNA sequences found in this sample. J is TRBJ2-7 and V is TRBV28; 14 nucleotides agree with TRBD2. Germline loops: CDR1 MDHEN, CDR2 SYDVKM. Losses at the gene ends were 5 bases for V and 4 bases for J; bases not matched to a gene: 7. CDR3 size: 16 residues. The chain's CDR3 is CASSLLGTSGSYEQYF. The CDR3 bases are TGTGCCAGCAGTCTATTAGGGACTAGCGGGAGTTACGAGCAGTACTTC. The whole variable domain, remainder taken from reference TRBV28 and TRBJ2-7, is DVKVTQSSRYLVKRTGEKVFLECVQDMDHENMFWYRQDPGLGLRLIYFSYDVKMKEKGDIPEGYSVSREKKERFSLILESASTNQTSMYLCASSLLGTSGSYEQYFGPGTRLTVT.

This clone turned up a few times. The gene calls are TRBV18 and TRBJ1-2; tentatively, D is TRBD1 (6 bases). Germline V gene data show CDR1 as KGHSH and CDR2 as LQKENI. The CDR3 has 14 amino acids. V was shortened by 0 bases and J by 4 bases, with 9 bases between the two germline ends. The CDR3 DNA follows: TGTGCCAGCTCACCACCTATACAGGGCTATGGCTACACCTTC. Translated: CASSPPIQGYGYTF.

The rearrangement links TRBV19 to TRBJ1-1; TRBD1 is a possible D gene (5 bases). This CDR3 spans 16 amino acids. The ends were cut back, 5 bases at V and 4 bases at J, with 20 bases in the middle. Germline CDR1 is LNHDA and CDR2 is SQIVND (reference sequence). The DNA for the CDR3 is TGTGCCAGTAGTGCGATGCCGGGACGGGGGTCCACTGAAGCTTTCTTT. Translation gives CASSAMPGRGSTEAFF.

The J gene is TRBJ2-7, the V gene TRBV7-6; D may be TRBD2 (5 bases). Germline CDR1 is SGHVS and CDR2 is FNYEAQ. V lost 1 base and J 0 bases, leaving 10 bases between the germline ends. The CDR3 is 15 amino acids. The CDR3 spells CASSLVPGGSYEQYF. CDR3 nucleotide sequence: TGTGCCAGCAGCTTAGTCCCCGGAGGCTCCTACGAGCAGTACTTC.

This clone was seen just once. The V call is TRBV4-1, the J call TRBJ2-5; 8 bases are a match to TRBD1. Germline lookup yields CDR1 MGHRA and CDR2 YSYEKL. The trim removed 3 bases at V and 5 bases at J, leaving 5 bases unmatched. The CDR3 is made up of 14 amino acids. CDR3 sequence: CASSQQGAWETQYF. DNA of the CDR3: TGCGCCAGCAGCCAGCAGGGGGCGTGGGAGACCCAGTACTTC.

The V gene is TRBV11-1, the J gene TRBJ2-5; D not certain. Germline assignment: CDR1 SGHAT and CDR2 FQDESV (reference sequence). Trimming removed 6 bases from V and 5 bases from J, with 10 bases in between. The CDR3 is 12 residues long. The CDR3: CASSVGRETQYF. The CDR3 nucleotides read TGTGCCAGCAGTGTGGGCCGGGAGACCCAGTACTTC.

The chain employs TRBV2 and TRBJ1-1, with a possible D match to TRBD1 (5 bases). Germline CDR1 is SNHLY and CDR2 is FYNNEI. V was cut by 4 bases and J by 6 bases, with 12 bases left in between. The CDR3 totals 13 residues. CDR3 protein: CASSAFRDSEAFF. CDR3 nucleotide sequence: TGTGCCAGCAGTGCCTTCCGGGACTCTGAAGCTTTCTTT. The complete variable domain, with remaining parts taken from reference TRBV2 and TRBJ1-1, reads EPEVTQTPSHQVTQMGQEVILRCVPISNHLYFYWYRQILGQKVEFLVSFYNNEISEKSEIFDDQFSVERPDGSNFTLKIRSTKLEDSAMYFCASSAFRDSEAFFGQGTRLTVV.

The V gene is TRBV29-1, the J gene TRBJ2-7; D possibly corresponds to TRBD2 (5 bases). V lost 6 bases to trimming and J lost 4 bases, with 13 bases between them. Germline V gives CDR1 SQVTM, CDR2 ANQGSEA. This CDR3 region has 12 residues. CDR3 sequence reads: CSVWGERYEQYF. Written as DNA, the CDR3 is TGCAGCGTGTGGGGAGAACGGTACGAGCAGTACTTC.

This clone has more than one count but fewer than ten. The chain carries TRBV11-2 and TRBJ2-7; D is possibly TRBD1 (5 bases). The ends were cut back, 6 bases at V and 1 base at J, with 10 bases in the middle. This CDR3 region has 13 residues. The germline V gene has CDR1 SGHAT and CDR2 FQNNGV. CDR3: CASRKTDSYEQYF. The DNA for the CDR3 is TGTGCCAGCAGAAAGACAGATTCCTACGAGCAGTACTTC.

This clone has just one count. The chain's CDR3 is CASSFLAVAYNEQFF. Here the CDR3 DNA reads TGTGCCAGCAGTTTTCTAGCGGTCGCCTACAATGAGCAGTTCTTC. The rearrangement joins TRBV2 to TRBJ2-1; 7 bases align to TRBD2. The CDR3 totals 15 residues. J was trimmed by 2 bases and V by 5 bases; bases with no gene match: 6. Germline-derived CDR1 and CDR2 are SNHLY and FYNNEI.

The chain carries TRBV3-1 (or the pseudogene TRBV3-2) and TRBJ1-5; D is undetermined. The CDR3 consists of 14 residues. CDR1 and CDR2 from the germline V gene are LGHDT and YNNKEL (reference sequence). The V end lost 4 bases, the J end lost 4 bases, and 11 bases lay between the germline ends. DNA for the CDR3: TGTGCCAGCAGCCCCCCGGGAGGGAATCAGCCCCAGCATTTT. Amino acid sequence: CASSPPGGNQPQHF.

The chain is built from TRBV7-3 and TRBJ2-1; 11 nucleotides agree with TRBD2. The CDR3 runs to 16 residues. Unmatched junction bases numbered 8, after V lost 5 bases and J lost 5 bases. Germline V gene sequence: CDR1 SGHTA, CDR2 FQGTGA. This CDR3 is CASSPSASGRNNEQFF. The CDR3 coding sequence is TGTGCCAGCAGCCCCAGCGCTAGCGGGAGGAACAATGAGCAGTTCTTC.

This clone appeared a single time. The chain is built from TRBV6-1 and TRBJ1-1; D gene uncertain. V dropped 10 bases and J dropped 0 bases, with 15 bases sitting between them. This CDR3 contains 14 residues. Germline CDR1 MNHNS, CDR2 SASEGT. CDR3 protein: CATNVGGMNTEAFF. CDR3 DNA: TGTGCCACCAATGTAGGAGGGATGAACACTGAAGCTTTCTTT.

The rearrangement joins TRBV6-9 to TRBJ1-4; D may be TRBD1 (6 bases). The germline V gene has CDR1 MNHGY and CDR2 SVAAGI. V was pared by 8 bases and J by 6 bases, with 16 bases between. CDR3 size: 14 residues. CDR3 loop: CASGPAGADEKLFF. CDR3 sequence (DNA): TGTGCCAGCGGGCCCGCGGGGGCGGATGAAAAACTGTTTTTT.

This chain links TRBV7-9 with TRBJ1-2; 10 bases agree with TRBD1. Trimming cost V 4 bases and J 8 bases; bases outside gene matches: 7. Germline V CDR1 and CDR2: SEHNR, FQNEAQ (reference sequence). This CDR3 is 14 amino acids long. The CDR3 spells CASSSGTGEAGYTF. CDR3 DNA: TGTGCCAGCAGCTCTGGGACAGGGGAGGCGGGCTACACCTTC.

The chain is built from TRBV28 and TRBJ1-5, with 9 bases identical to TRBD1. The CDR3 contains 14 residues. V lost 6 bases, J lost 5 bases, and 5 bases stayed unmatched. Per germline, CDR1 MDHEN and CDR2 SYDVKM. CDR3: CASSLQGADQPQHF. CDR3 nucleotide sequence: TGTGCCAGCAGCTTACAGGGGGCAGATCAGCCCCAGCATTTT.

CDR3 loop: CASSLGQQNTIYF. The CDR3 DNA follows: TGTGCCAGCAGTTTGGGGCAGCAAAACACCATATATTTT. The rearrangement uses TRBV12-3 or TRBV12-4 and TRBJ1-3; D possibly corresponds to TRBD1 (5 bases). V was shortened by 3 bases and J by 6 bases, with 9 bases between the two germline ends. The CDR3 sequence is 13 residues long.

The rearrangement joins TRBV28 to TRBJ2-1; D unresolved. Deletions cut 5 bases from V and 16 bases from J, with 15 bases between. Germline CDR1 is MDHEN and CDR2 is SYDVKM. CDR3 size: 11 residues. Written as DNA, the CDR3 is TGTGCCAGCAGTGATTCCTCAGGCAAATTCTTC. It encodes CASSDSSGKFF.

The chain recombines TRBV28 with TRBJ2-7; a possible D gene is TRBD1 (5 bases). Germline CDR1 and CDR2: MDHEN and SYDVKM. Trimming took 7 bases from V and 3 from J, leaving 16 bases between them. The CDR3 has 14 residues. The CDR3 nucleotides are TGTGCCAGCAAAGGGATTGGGCAGGGCTACGAGCAGTACTTC. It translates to CASKGIGQGYEQYF.

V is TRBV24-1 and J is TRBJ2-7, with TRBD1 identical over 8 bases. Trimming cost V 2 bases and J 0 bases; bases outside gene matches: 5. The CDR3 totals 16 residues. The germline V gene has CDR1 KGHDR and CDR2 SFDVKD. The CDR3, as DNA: TGTGCCACCAGTGATTCCCGTGGACAGGGCTCCTACGAGCAGTACTTC. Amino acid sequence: CATSDSRGQGSYEQYF.

In DNA form, the CDR3 reads TGTGCCAGCTCACAAGGGACAGAAGCACTTAATTCACCCCTCCACTTT. Protein: CASSQGTEALNSPLHF. V gene TRBV18 combines with J gene TRBJ1-6; 7 positions match TRBD1. Germline V CDR1 and CDR2: KGHSH, LQKENI. Losses at the gene ends were 4 bases for V and 6 bases for J; bases not matched to a gene: 9. The CDR3 sequence is 16 residues long. Full variable domain (missing parts from reference TRBV18 and TRBJ1-6): NAGVMQNPRHLVRRRGQEARLRCSPMKGHSHVYWYRQLPEEGLKFMVYLQKENIIDESGMPKERFSAEFPKEGPSILRIQQVVRGDSAAYFCASSQGTEALNSPLHFGNGTRLTVT.

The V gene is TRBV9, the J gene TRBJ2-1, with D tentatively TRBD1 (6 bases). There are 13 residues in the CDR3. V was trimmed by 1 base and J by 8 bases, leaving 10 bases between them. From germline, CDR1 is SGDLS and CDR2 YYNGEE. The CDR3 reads CASSVSTGYEQFF. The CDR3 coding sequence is TGTGCCAGCAGCGTATCCACAGGGTATGAGCAGTTCTTC.

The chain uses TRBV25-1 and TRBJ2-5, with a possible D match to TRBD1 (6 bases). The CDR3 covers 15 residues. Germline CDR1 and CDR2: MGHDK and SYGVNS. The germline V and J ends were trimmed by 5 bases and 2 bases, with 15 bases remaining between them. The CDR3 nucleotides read TGTGCCAGCAGTACCTCCGGGACACCACAAGAGACCCAGTACTTC. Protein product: CASSTSGTPQETQYF.